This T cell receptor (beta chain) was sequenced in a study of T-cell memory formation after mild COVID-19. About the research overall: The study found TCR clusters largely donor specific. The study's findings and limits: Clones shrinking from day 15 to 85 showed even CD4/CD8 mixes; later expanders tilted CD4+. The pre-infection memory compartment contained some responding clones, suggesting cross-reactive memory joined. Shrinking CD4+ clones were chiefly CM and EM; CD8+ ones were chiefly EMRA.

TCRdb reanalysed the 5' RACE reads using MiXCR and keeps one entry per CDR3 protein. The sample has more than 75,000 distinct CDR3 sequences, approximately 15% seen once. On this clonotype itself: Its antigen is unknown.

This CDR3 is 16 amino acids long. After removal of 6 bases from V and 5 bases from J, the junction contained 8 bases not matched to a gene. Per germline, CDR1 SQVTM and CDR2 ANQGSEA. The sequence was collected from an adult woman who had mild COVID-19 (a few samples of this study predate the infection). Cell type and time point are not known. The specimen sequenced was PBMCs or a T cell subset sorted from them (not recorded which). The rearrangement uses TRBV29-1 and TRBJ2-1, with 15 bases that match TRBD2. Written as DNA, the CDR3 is TGCAGCGTCCACGGGACTAGCGGGAGGTTACACAATGAGCAGTTCTTC. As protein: CSVHGTSGRLHNEQFF.